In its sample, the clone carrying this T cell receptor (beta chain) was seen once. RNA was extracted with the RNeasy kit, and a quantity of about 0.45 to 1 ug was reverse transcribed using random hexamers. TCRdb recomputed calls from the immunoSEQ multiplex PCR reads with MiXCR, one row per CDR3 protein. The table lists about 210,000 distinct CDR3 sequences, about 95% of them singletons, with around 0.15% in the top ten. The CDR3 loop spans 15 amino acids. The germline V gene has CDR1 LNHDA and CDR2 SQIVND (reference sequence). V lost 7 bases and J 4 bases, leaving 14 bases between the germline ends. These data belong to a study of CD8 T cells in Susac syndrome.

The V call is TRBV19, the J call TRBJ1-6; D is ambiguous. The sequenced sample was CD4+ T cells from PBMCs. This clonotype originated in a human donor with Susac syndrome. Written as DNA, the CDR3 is TGTGCCAGTAAGGTGGATGGCAGATATAATTCACCCCTCCACTTT. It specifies CASKVDGRYNSPLHF.